One and the same sample provided the 11 T cell receptor beta chains below, sequenced in a study of blood T cell repertoires in COVID-19. Only in-frame clones appear in the TCRdb table, and some are missing; sequencing was by immunoSEQ multiplex PCR. The sample records a few hundred thousand clones, approximately 91% being singletons. The specimen was peripheral blood. The receptor source for this set is a woman aged 40 to 50 who had recovered from COVID-19.

The chain links TRBV6-5 to TRBJ2-7, with D perhaps TRBD2 (6 bases). The CDR3 totals 15 residues. The V gene lost 8 bases and the J gene lost 0 bases, with 17 bases spanning the gap. Germline V CDR1 and CDR2: MNHEY, SVGAGI. The CDR3 is CASDPGLAFSYEQYF. The CDR3 DNA reads TGTGCCAGCGATCCCGGCCTAGCGTTCTCCTACGAGCAGTACTTC.

J is TRBJ2-5 and V is TRBV15; D unclear. CDR1 is LNHNV and CDR2 is YYDKDF in the germline V gene (reference sequence). The CDR3 spans 14 residues. Trimming removed 0 bases from V and 5 bases from J, with 10 bases in between. The CDR3 loop reads CATSRDSSEETQYF. The CDR3 nucleotides read TGTGCCACCAGCAGAGATTCTAGTGAGGAGACCCAGTACTTC.

This sequence joins TRBV10-3 and TRBJ2-2, with 9 positions matching TRBD2. This CDR3 has 17 residues. Germline V gene data show CDR1 as ENHRY and CDR2 as SYGVKD. V trimming: 5 bases; J trimming: 0 bases; junction bases outside the gene matches: 7. The CDR3 bases are TGTGCCATCAGTCCGCGGACTAGCGCAACGAACACCGGGGAGCTGTTTTTT. It codes for CAISPRTSATNTGELFF.

The V gene is TRBV6-6, the J gene TRBJ2-2; 8 bases match TRBD1. V trimming: 5 bases; J trimming: 3 bases; junction bases outside the gene matches: 8. The CDR3 consists of 16 residues. The germline gives CDR1 MNHNY, CDR2 SVGAGI (reference sequence). The CDR3 sequence: CASSTSGTGYTGELFF. The CDR3 DNA is TGTGCCAGCAGTACTTCCGGGACAGGATACACCGGGGAGCTGTTTTTT.

V and J are TRBV27 and TRBJ2-7, with D perhaps matching TRBD2 (5 bases). In germline, CDR1 is MNHEY, CDR2 SMNVEV (reference sequence). This CDR3 has 13 residues. Deletions cut 7 bases from V and 3 bases from J, with 13 bases between. The CDR3 loop is CASTLANGYEQYF. CDR3 nucleotides: TGTGCCAGCACCCTAGCAAACGGCTACGAGCAGTACTTC.

The chain joins TRBV6-5 to TRBJ1-6; 9 bases align to TRBD1. V lost 0 bases and J lost 10; bases outside the gene matches: 7. CDR3 length: 16 amino acids. The germline V gene has CDR1 MNHEY and CDR2 SVGAGI. The CDR3 region is CASSYSIGTGMSPLHF. The CDR3 DNA follows: TGTGCCAGCAGTTACTCGATCGGGACAGGGATGTCACCCCTCCACTTT.

V and J are TRBV10-3 and TRBJ1-1, with D unresolved. The CDR3 totals 14 residues. The V gene's germline CDR1 is ENHRY and CDR2 SYGVKD. V lost 8 bases, J lost 2 bases, and 15 bases lay in between. CDR3: CAISDGVRNTEAFF. The CDR3 coding sequence is TGTGCCATCTCTGACGGGGTCAGAAACACTGAAGCTTTCTTT.

The chain couples TRBV11-2 to TRBJ2-1, with D maybe TRBD1 (5 bases). Germline-derived CDR1 and CDR2 are SGHAT and FQNNGV. The CDR3 covers 18 residues. V was shortened by 1 base and J by 0 bases, with 16 bases between the two germline ends. DNA of the CDR3: TGTGCCAGCAGCTTAGGGTTCACTCGTGACAGCTCCTACAATGAGCAGTTCTTC. Amino acids: CASSLGFTRDSSYNEQFF.

J is TRBJ2-5 and V is TRBV29-1; 9 bases line up with TRBD1. Germline V CDR1 and CDR2: SQVTM, ANQGSEA. The V gene end was trimmed by 8 bases and the J gene end by 4 bases; junction bases not matched to a gene: 5. The CDR3 loop spans 12 amino acids. CDR3 DNA sequence: TGCAGCTCGGGGGACAGGGCAGAGACCCAGTACTTC. It translates to CSSGDRAETQYF.

The chain is built from TRBV10-3 and TRBJ1-4; no clear D. The germline V and J ends were trimmed by 4 bases and 7 bases, with 13 bases remaining between them. CDR3 length: 14 amino acids. Germline CDR1 reads ENHRY; CDR2 reads SYGVKD. Here the CDR3 DNA reads TGTGCCATCAGTGCAGCCGCAGAGGGTGAAAAACTGTTTTTT. Translation: CAISAAAEGEKLFF.

The chain joins TRBV28 to TRBJ2-1, with 10 bases aligning to TRBD2. Looked up from germline, CDR1 is MDHEN and CDR2 is SYDVKM. This CDR3 is built from 14 residues. The V gene end was trimmed by 8 bases and the J gene end by 8 bases; junction bases not matched to a gene: 9. CDR3 protein: CASASGSARHEQFF. In DNA form, the CDR3 reads TGTGCCAGCGCTAGCGGGAGTGCTAGACATGAGCAGTTCTTC.